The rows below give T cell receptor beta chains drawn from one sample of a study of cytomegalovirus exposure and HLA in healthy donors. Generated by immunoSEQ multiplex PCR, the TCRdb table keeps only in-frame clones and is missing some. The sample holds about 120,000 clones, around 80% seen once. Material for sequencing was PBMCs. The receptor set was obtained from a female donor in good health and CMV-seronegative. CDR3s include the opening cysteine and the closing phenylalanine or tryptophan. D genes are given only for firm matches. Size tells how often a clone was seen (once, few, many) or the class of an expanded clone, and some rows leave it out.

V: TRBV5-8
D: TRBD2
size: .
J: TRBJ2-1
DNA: TGTGCCAGCAGCTTGGGGTGGGGAGGGGCGTCTAACAATGAGCAGTTCTTC
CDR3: CASSLGWGGASNNEQFF

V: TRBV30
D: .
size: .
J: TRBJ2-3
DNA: TGTGCCTGGAGTGTTCAGGGGGGAACAGATACGCAGTATTTT
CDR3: CAWSVQGGTDTQYF

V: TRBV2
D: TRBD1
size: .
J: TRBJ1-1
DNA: TGTGCCAGCGTGGACAGGGGGGGAACTGAAGCTTTCTTT
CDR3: CASVDRGGTEAFF

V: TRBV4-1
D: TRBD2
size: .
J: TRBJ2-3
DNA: TGCGCCAGCAGCCAAGATATAGCGGGGGCGCTCACAGATACGCAGTATTTT
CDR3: CASSQDIAGALTDTQYF

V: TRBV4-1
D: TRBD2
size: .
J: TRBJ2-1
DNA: TGCGCCAGCAGCCAAGTTATTCTAGCGGGGGGTCGTAATGAGCAGTTCTTC
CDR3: CASSQVILAGGRNEQFF

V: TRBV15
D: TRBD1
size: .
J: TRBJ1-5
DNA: TGTGCCACCAGCAGAGACAGGGGGAATCAGCCCCAGCATTTT
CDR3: CATSRDRGNQPQHF

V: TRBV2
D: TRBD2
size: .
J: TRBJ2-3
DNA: TGTGCCAGCACGCGGGAGATTCCAGATACGCAGTATTTT
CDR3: CASTREIPDTQYF

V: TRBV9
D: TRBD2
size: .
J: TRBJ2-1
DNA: TGTGCCAGCAGCGCGGCGGGGGGGAATGAGCAGTTCTTC
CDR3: CASSAAGGNEQFF

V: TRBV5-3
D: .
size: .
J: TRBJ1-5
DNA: TGTGCCAGAAGCTTGGCGGAGTTAGGTAGCAATCAGCCCCAGCATTTT
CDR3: CARSLAELGSNQPQHF

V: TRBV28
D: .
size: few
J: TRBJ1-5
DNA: TGTGCCAGCACCACCCCCCGCGGGCCCCAGCATTTT
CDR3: CASTTPRGPQHF

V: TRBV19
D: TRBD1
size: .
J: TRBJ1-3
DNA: TGTGCCAGTACCAAGACAGGGGCGATTGGAAACACCATATATTTT
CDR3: CASTKTGAIGNTIYF

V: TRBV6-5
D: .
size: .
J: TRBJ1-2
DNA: TGTGCCAGTCGACCCCTCGCAGGCTATGGCTACACCTTC
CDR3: CASRPLAGYGYTF

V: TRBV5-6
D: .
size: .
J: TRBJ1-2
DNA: TGTGCCAGCAGCTATTTAGCAGGGCAATATGGCTACACCTTC
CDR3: CASSYLAGQYGYTF

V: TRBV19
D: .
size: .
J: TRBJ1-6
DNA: TGTGCCAGTAGTACCGTACAGGGCGAAGTTTCACCCCTCCACTTT
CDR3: CASSTVQGEVSPLHF

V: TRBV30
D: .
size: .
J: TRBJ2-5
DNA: TGTGCCTGGAGTGGAGGTGCCCCGGGGGAGACCCAGTACTTC
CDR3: CAWSGGAPGETQYF

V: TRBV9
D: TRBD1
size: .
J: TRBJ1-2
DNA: TGTGCCAGCAGCCAGGGGGCGAGGTCCCTCGGAGGCTACACCTTC
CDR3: CASSQGARSLGGYTF

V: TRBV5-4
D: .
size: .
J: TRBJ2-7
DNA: TGTGCCAGCAGCGTGGACCTGACATACGAGCAGTACTTC
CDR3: CASSVDLTYEQYF

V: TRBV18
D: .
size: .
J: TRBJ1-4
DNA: TGTGCCAGCCACCCACCAGGGCATGAAAAACTGTTTTTT
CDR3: CASHPPGHEKLFF

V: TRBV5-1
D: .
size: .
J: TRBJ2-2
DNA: TGCGCCAGCAGCTTTGGGGGCCGGGAAACCGGGGAGCTGTTTTTT
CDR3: CASSFGGRETGELFF

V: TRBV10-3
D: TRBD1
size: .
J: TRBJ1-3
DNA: TGTGCCATCAGTGAGAGACAGGGGGCTGGAAACACCATATATTTT
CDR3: CAISERQGAGNTIYF

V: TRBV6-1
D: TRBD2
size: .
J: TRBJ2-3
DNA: TGTGCCAGCAGTGAAGTGGCGGGGGGACGCACAGATACGCAGTATTTT
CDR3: CASSEVAGGRTDTQYF

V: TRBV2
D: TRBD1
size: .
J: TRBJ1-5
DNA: TGTGCCAGCAGTGTTGGGACAGGGACGGCCCAGCCCCAGCATTTT
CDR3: CASSVGTGTAQPQHF

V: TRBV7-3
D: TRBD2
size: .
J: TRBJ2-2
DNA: TGTGCCAGCAGCTTAAATGTCGGGACTAAAAGTCCCGGGGAGCTGTTTTTT
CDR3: CASSLNVGTKSPGELFF

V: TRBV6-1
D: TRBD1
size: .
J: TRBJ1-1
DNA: TGTGCCAGCAGGGGGGACAGGTTAACGCCTGAAGCTTTCTTT
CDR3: CASRGDRLTPEAFF

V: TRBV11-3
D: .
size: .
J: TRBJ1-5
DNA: TGTGCCAGCAGTCCCGGGGGGGCAGGTGTGGACAATCAGCCCCAGCATTTT
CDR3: CASSPGGAGVDNQPQHF

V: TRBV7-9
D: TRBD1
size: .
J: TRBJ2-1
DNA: TGTGCCAGCAGCTTAACTAAAACAGGGGGCTTCTTTTACAATGAGCAGTTCTTC
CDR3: CASSLTKTGGFFYNEQFF

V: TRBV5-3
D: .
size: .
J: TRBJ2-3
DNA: TGTGCCAGAAGCTTGAGAAGTGTAGCGCAAGTAGATTCAGATACGCAGTATTTT
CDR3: CARSLRSVAQVDSDTQYF

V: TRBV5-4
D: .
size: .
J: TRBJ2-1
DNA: TGTGCCAGCAGCTCAGGACAGCCGAATGAGCAGTTCTTC
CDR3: CASSSGQPNEQFF

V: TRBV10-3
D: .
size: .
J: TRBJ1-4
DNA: TGTGCCATCAGTAACCCGACGGGGGATAGTGAAAAACTGTTTTTT
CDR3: CAISNPTGDSEKLFF

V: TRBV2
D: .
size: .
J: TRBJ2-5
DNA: TGTGCCACCGAGGAGACCCAGTACTTC
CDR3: CATEETQYF

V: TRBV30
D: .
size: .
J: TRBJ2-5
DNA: TGTGCCTGGGGGTTAGGGGGGGACAGGGAGACCCAGTACTTC
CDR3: CAWGLGGDRETQYF

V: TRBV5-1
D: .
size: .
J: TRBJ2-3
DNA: TGCGCCAGCAGTTATGGTGGGGCCAACACAGATACGCAGTATTTT
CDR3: CASSYGGANTDTQYF

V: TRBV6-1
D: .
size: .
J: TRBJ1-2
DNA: TGTGCCAGCAGTGAAGGAGGCAGGGCTAACTATGGCTACACCTTC
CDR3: CASSEGGRANYGYTF

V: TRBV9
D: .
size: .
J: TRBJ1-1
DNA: TGTGCCAGCAGCCCCCCAAAAGACAGAATGAACACTGAAGCTTTCTTT
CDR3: CASSPPKDRMNTEAFF

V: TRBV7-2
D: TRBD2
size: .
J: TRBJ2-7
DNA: TGTGCCAGCAGCTCCCCCGTGCGGGGGGCCGGAACCTACGAGCAGTACTTC
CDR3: CASSSPVRGAGTYEQYF